This is a list of T cell receptor beta chains from one sample in a study of CD8+ T cells in alopecia areata. Measured with immunoSEQ multiplex PCR; TCRdb has only the in-frame clones, and not every one. The data show about 180,000 clones, with approximately 53% seen just once and roughly a tenth held by the top ten. Sequencing was performed on CD8+ T cells sorted from blood, taken at week 24, from a patient treated with tofacitinib. The origin of the receptors is a human donor with alopecia areata. Each CDR3 is given with its conserved first and last residue. Each record gives: J gene, D gene, clone size, V gene, CDR3 DNA, CDR3 protein. A D gene is named only where the DNA matches it firmly. Not all rows give a size; the values are once, few, many and, for expanded clones, a class.

J: TRBJ1-2; D: TRBD1; size: .; V: TRBV5-1; DNA: TGCGCCAGCAGCGACGGGACAGCTAACTATGGCTACACCTTC; CDR3: CASSDGTANYGYTF
J: TRBJ1-4; D: .; size: .; V: TRBV13; DNA: TGTGCCAGCACCGAAGGTCAGGGTAATGAAAAACTGTTTTTT; CDR3: CASTEGQGNEKLFF
J: TRBJ2-7; D: .; size: few; V: TRBV29-1; DNA: TGCAGCGTTGAAGACAGTGGGGGGCAATACGAGCAGTACTTC; CDR3: CSVEDSGGQYEQYF
J: TRBJ1-2; D: .; size: .; V: TRBV4-3; DNA: TGCGCCAGCAGCCCGAACGGCGGGGGGCGGGATGGCTACACCTTC; CDR3: CASSPNGGGRDGYTF
J: TRBJ2-1; D: .; size: few; V: TRBV30; DNA: TGTGCCTGGAGTAAGGGCAATGAGCAGTTCTTC; CDR3: CAWSKGNEQFF
J: TRBJ2-1; D: .; size: many; V: TRBV7-2; DNA: TGTGCCAGCAGCTCCCGGGACCCATTGGAGCAGTTCTTC; CDR3: CASSSRDPLEQFF
J: TRBJ2-6; D: .; size: .; V: TRBV4-3; DNA: TGCGCCAGCAGCCAACTCATCTCTGGGGCCAACGTCCTGACTTTC; CDR3: CASSQLISGANVLTF
J: TRBJ2-2; D: TRBD1; size: .; V: TRBV6-5; DNA: TGTGCCAGCAGTTACGGACAGGGGGCGGTCACCGGGGAGCTGTTTTTT; CDR3: CASSYGQGAVTGELFF
J: TRBJ1-2; D: .; size: once; V: TRBV27; DNA: TGTGCCAGCAGCCCTGGAGTGGGAGGCTACACCTTC; CDR3: CASSPGVGGYTF
J: TRBJ2-5; D: .; size: .; V: TRBV29-1; DNA: TGCAGCGCTACAGGTCTGAAAGGGGAGACCCAGTACTTC; CDR3: CSATGLKGETQYF
J: TRBJ2-2; D: TRBD2; size: .; V: TRBV13; DNA: TGTGCCAGCAGCCAGCGAACTAGCGGACTTTCCGGGGAGCTGTTTTTT; CDR3: CASSQRTSGLSGELFF
J: TRBJ1-2; D: .; size: once; V: TRBV29-1; DNA: TGCAGCGACGGGGATCCTAACTATGGCTACACCTTC; CDR3: CSDGDPNYGYTF
J: TRBJ2-3; D: TRBD2; size: .; V: TRBV29-1; DNA: TGCAGCGCAGTCGGACTAGCGGGGGATCGAGATACGCAGTATTTT; CDR3: CSAVGLAGDRDTQYF
J: TRBJ2-1; D: .; size: few; V: TRBV7-6; DNA: TGTGCCAGCAGCTTAGCGTCCGGGGGCAATGAGCAGTTCTTC; CDR3: CASSLASGGNEQFF
J: TRBJ2-1; D: .; size: .; V: TRBV30; DNA: TGTGCCTGGAGTTCGAAGGGTGGCGATGAGCAGTTCTTC; CDR3: CAWSSKGGDEQFF
J: TRBJ2-3; D: .; size: .; V: TRBV10-3; DNA: TGTGCCATCAGTGAGATCGGAAACACAGATACGCAGTATTTT; CDR3: CAISEIGNTDTQYF
J: TRBJ2-7; D: TRBD1; size: few; V: TRBV30; DNA: TGTGCCTGGAGTGCGGGACAGGGATTATACGAGCAGTACTTC; CDR3: CAWSAGQGLYEQYF
J: TRBJ1-2; D: .; size: .; V: TRBV29-1; DNA: TGCAGCGCCGAGAGGGAGGACTATGGCTACACCTTC; CDR3: CSAEREDYGYTF
J: TRBJ2-2; D: .; size: once; V: TRBV30; DNA: TGTGCCTGGAGTGTAGGTCAGGGCACCGGGGAGCTGTTTTTT; CDR3: CAWSVGQGTGELFF
J: TRBJ2-7; D: .; size: .; V: TRBV7-9; DNA: TGTGCCAGCCGAGGGGTGTCGTACGAGCAGTACTTC; CDR3: CASRGVSYEQYF